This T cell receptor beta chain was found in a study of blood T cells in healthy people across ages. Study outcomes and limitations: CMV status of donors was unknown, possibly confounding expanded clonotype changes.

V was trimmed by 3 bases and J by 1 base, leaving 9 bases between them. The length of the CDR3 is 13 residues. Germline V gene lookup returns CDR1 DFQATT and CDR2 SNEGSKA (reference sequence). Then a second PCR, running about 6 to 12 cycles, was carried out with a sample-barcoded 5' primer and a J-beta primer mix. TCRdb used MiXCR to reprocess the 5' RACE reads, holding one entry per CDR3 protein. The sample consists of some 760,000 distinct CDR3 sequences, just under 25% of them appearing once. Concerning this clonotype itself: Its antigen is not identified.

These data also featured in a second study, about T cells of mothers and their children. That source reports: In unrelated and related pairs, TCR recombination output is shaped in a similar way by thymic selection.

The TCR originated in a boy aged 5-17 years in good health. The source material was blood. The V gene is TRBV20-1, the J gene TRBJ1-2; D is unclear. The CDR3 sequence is CSARDHVNYGYTF. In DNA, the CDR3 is TGCAGTGCTAGGGACCACGTTAACTATGGCTACACCTTC.